This T cell receptor (beta chain) was identified during a study of blood T cell repertoires in COVID-19. Study-level information: The study drew acute and convalescent COVID-19 samples from the United States, Italy and Spain.

Participants were aged 18 to 89 years, lived in 25 or so US areas, and enrolled virtually. The length of the CDR3 is 15 residues. The germline CDR1 and CDR2 sequences are SGHRS and YFSETQ. Germline trimming cut 0 bases from V and 5 bases from J; bases unmatched to any gene: 6. Source study methods: For nucleated cells, counts were estimated from reference gene primer amplification. Profiling relied on immunoSEQ multiplex PCR, and the TCRdb table lists in-frame clones only, not all of them. V and J calls and clone size are given by that table; D and trimming were obtained from the DNA. Of more than 300,000 clones listed, roughly nine tenths are singletons.

Input material: PBMCs or T cells enriched from blood (not recorded which). This sequence was found in a woman aged 40 to 50 who had been exposed to COVID-19. J is TRBJ2-5 and V is TRBV5-1, with 8 bases identical to TRBD1. For the CDR3, the DNA is TGCGCCAGCAGCTTGGGATCAGGGGGCTCGGAGACCCAGTACTTC. The encoded protein is CASSLGSGGSETQYF.